This T cell receptor (beta chain) emerged from a study of naive and memory T cell subsets. Overall study results and limits: Naive repertoires, especially CD8, held a few larger clonotypes, possibly memory cells re-expressing CD45RA. In naive cells, over 90% of TCR sequences were seen only once.

Both TRBC1 and TRBC2 were covered by a beta constant-region primer of two equimolar oligonucleotides. Ligated cDNA was amplified by four rounds of PCR with nested alpha and beta constant-region primers and SP2. Each CDR3 protein is one row after TCRdb ran MiXCR on the UMI-ligation and nested PCR reads. The sample records 150,000 or so distinct CDR3 sequences, 22% being singletons. Cells stained for CD3, CD4, CD8, CD45RA, CD27 and viability were sorted into four CD45RA/CD27 subsets. The CDR3 is 12 residues long. The germline V gene encodes CDR1 SGDLS and CDR2 YYNGEE. Losses at the gene ends were 2 bases for V and 10 bases for J; bases not matched to a gene: 1. This clonotype has more than one count but fewer than ten. The antigen remains undetermined.

The material sequenced was naive CD4+ T cells from blood. V usage is TRBV9 and J usage is TRBJ2-4; 9 bases align to TRBD1. The clonotype comes from a human donor in good health. The CDR3 bases are TGTGCCAGCAGCGTGGGGACAGGGATTCAGTACTTC. Translation: CASSVGTGIQYF.